A single TCR beta chain is shown here with its context. Other DNA sequences in the sample encode the same CDR3. The data derive from a study of T cell changes during pregnancy in multiple sclerosis. The protocol was immunoSEQ multiplex PCR, while the TCRdb copy is restricted to in-frame clones and leaves out a portion. The profile shows approximately 58,000 clones, around 92% of them singletons. Germline V gene lookup returns CDR1 SGHTA and CDR2 FQGNSA. V shed 1 base and J shed 6 bases, with 8 bases lying between them. This CDR3 region has 13 residues. This sample comprised CD4+ T cells from peripheral blood mononuclear cells, obtained after pregnancy. This clonotype was sampled from a female donor in good health, enrolled as a control in a pregnancy study. The chain recombines TRBV7-2 with TRBJ2-3; D possibly corresponds to TRBD1 (6 bases). CDR3 sequence: CASSLGRGDTQYF. CDR3 nucleotides: TGTGCCAGCAGCTTAGGAAGGGGGGATACGCAGTATTTT. The full variable domain, in which reference TRBV7-2 and TRBJ2-3 provide the parts outside the CDR3, is GAGVSQSPSNKVTEKGKDVELRCDPISGHTALYWYRQSLGQGLEFLIYFQGNSAPDKSGLPSDRFSAERTGGSVSTLTIQRTQQEDSAVYLCASSLGRGDTQYFGPGTRLTVL.